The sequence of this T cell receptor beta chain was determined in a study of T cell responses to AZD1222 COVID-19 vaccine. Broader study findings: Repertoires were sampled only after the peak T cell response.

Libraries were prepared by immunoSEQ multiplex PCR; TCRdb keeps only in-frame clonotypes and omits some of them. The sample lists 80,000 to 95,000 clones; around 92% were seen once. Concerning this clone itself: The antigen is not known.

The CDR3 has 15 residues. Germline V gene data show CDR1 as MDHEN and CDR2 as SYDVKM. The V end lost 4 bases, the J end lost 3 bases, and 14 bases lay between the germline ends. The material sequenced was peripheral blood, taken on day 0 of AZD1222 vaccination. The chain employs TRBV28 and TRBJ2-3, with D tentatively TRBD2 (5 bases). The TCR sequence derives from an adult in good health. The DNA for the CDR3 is TGTGCCAGCAGTTCCCTCGAGGGAGCAACAGATACGCAGTATTTT. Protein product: CASSSLEGATDTQYF.